This T cell receptor (beta chain) derives from a study of OX40 agonist ivuxolimab in advanced cancers. Study overall: An agonistic human IgG2 monoclonal antibody against OX40 (CD134) was given. One patient with hepatocellular carcinoma and two with cutaneous melanoma, three in all, had partial responses.

The CDR3 consists of 15 residues. With V trimmed by 0 bases and J by 3 bases, 2 bases remained unmatched. The germline V gene has CDR1 SGHRS and CDR2 YFSETQ. The assay was immunoSEQ multiplex PCR, and TCRdb's table has in-frame clones only and misses some. Of tens of thousands of clones in the sample, approximately 83% were seen once. The study sampled blood at baseline, cycle 4 day 1, and cycle 7 day 1. The chain employs TRBV5-1 and TRBJ2-7, with TRBD2 matching 11 bases. The origin of this receptor is an adult with an advanced solid tumor such as melanoma, head and neck, liver or kidney cancer. The sequencing here drew on CD4+ or CD8+ T cells sorted from blood, taken in a trial of the OX40 agonist ivuxolimab. CDR3 sequence (DNA): TGCGCCAGCAGCTTGGCTGGGACTAGCGGCTACGAGCAGTACTTC. Protein product: CASSLAGTSGYEQYF.